This entry lists 21 T cell receptor beta chains sequenced from one sample in a study of T cell responses to AZD1222 COVID-19 vaccine. Measured with immunoSEQ multiplex PCR; TCRdb has only the in-frame clones, and not every one. The table includes some 150,000 clones, 70% to 90% detected once. The material was peripheral blood, obtained 28 days after the second AZD1222 dose. These receptor sequences come from an adult who received the AZD1222 COVID-19 vaccine.

V and J are TRBV27 and TRBJ1-2; D may be TRBD1 (5 bases). Trimming pared 6 bases from V and 7 bases from J, leaving 15 bases between. The germline V gene encodes CDR1 MNHEY and CDR2 SMNVEV (reference sequence). The CDR3 runs to 13 residues. The chain's CDR3 is CASSLQPGGGYTF. The CDR3 DNA sequence: TGTGCCAGCAGCTTACAGCCGGGGGGTGGCTACACCTTC.

The chain carries TRBV24-1 and TRBJ2-3, with 8 bases matching TRBD2. V lost 4 bases and J lost 5; bases outside the gene matches: 13. This CDR3 is built from 17 residues. From germline, CDR1 is KGHDR and CDR2 SFDVKD. CDR3 bases: TGTGCCACCAGTGAGACGACGCCACGGGGGGGCGGAGATACGCAGTATTTT. Translating it yields CATSETTPRGGGDTQYF.

The chain recombines TRBV29-1 with TRBJ2-3; D not certain. V was shortened by 7 bases and J by 3 bases, with 5 bases between the two germline ends. The CDR3 contains 10 residues. The V gene's germline CDR1 is SQVTM and CDR2 ANQGSEA. The chain's CDR3 is CSARTDTQYF. DNA for the CDR3: TGCAGCGCCCGAACAGATACGCAGTATTTT.

V usage is TRBV15 and J usage is TRBJ1-4, with 7 nucleotides matching TRBD1. Losses at the gene ends were 5 bases for V and 5 bases for J; bases not matched to a gene: 8. This CDR3 has 15 residues. Germline lookup yields CDR1 LNHNV and CDR2 YYDKDF (reference sequence). CDR3 bases: TGTGCCACCAGCTTCTCGACAGGGTTAAATGAAAAACTGTTTTTT. Its translation is CATSFSTGLNEKLFF.

The chain joins TRBV6-5 to TRBJ2-5; D not resolved. V was shortened by 7 bases and J by 1 base, with 16 bases between the two germline ends. The length of the CDR3 is 15 residues. Germline V gene lookup returns CDR1 MNHEY and CDR2 SVGAGI. CDR3 region: CASKASTWLQETQYF. The DNA for the CDR3 is TGTGCCAGCAAAGCTTCGACCTGGCTCCAAGAGACCCAGTACTTC.

The rearrangement joins TRBV18 to TRBJ2-5; D not resolved. Trimming stripped 3 bases from V and 1 base from J, with 3 bases between. Germline-derived CDR1 and CDR2 are KGHSH and LQKENI. This CDR3 is 12 amino acids long. The CDR3 region has the DNA TGTGCCAGCTCACCCACCCAAGAGACCCAGTACTTC. Translated: CASSPTQETQYF. Using reference TRBV18 and TRBJ2-5 for the parts outside the CDR3, the full variable domain is NAGVMQNPRHLVRRRGQEARLRCSPMKGHSHVYWYRQLPEEGLKFMVYLQKENIIDESGMPKERFSAEFPKEGPSILRIQQVVRGDSAAYFCASSPTQETQYFGPGTRLLVL.

The V and J genes are TRBV6-5 and TRBJ2-7; D is possibly TRBD1 (5 bases). From germline, CDR1 is MNHEY and CDR2 SVGAGI. Trimming removed 2 bases from V and 2 bases from J, with 10 bases in between. The CDR3 is made up of 14 amino acids. This chain's CDR3 is CASSYTTDTYEQYF. CDR3 nucleotide sequence: TGTGCCAGCAGTTACACGACAGACACCTACGAGCAGTACTTC.

The rearrangement uses TRBV18 and TRBJ1-1; the D gene is possibly TRBD1 (6 bases). Trimming shortened V by 6 bases and J by 5 bases, and 16 bases separated the two germline ends. CDR1 KGHSH and CDR2 LQKENI come from the germline V gene. CDR3 length: 14 amino acids. The CDR3 sequence is CASSQNKGGTEAFF. CDR3 nucleotides: TGTGCCAGCTCCCAGAACAAAGGGGGGACTGAAGCTTTCTTT.

The CDR3 region is CASSVFGMMGLFF. In DNA, the CDR3 is TGTGCCAGCAGCGTATTCGGGATGATGGGTTTGTTCTTC. The V call is TRBV9, the J call TRBJ2-1; D might be TRBD2 (5 bases). Germline CDR1 is SGDLS and CDR2 is YYNGEE. With 1 base removed from V and 15 bases from J, the gap between germline ends came to 17 bases. The CDR3 spans 13 residues.

The chain couples TRBV27 to TRBJ2-7; 8 nucleotides line up with TRBD2. This CDR3 is built from 15 residues. Germline V gene lookup returns CDR1 MNHEY and CDR2 SMNVEV (reference sequence). J gave up 6 bases and V 6 bases, and 13 bases lay outside the gene matches. The CDR3 reads CASSRTGTSSSEQYF. DNA of the CDR3: TGTGCCAGCAGCCGAACCGGGACTAGTAGTAGCGAGCAGTACTTC.

The chain has TRBV18 and TRBJ2-5; 8 bases align to TRBD1. Trimming cost V 8 bases and J 5 bases; bases outside gene matches: 10. This CDR3 is built from 14 residues. Germline loops: CDR1 KGHSH, CDR2 LQKENI. CDR3 in DNA: TGTGCCAGCGTAAAACAGGGGGGTTCGGAGACCCAGTACTTC. Encoded protein: CASVKQGGSETQYF. Filled out from reference TRBV18 and TRBJ2-5, the complete variable domain reads NAGVMQNPRHLVRRRGQEARLRCSPMKGHSHVYWYRQLPEEGLKFMVYLQKENIIDESGMPKERFSAEFPKEGPSILRIQQVVRGDSAAYFCASVKQGGSETQYFGPGTRLLVL.

The rearrangement joins TRBV30 to TRBJ2-2, with TRBD2 matching over 11 bases. After removal of 6 bases from V and 0 bases from J, the junction contained 3 bases not matched to a gene. The germline V gene has CDR1 GTSNPN and CDR2 SVGIG (reference sequence). The CDR3 covers 15 residues. The CDR3 protein is CACYSGGANTGELFF. The DNA for the CDR3 is TGTGCCTGTTATAGCGGGGGGGCGAACACCGGGGAGCTGTTTTTT.

The rearrangement uses TRBV4-3 and TRBJ1-2; 12 bases fit TRBD1. The germline V gene encodes CDR1 LGHNA and CDR2 YSLEER. The CDR3 runs to 15 residues. With 4 bases clipped from V and 5 bases from J, the junction kept 5 bases outside the gene matches. The CDR3 region has the DNA TGCGCCAGCAGCCCGGGGACAGGGGGCGCTTATGGCTACACCTTC. Amino acid sequence: CASSPGTGGAYGYTF.

In nucleotides, the CDR3 is TGTGCCAGCAGTTTGTCCGGGGTTGGCTACACCTTC. This gives the protein CASSLSGVGYTF. The chain joins TRBV27 to TRBJ1-2; no firm D call. CDR3 length: 12 residues. The V end was cut by 3 bases, the J end by 7 bases, with 9 bases between. Germline CDR1 and CDR2: MNHEY and SMNVEV (reference sequence).

V gene TRBV10-1 combines with J gene TRBJ2-1; D possibly uses TRBD1 or TRBD2 (5 bases each). V lost 6 bases, J lost 4 bases, and 13 bases lay in between. Germline V CDR1 and CDR2: WNHNN, SYGVQD (reference sequence). The CDR3 loop spans 14 amino acids. CDR3 DNA sequence: TGCGCCAGCAGCGATAGGGACGATTACAATGAGCAGTTCTTC. Translating it yields CASSDRDDYNEQFF.

CDR3 DNA sequence: TGTGCCAGCAGCCAGTTGGGGGGGAAGGGTGATGGCTACACCTTC. This codes for CASSQLGGKGDGYTF. The chain links TRBV3-1 (or the pseudogene TRBV3-2) to TRBJ1-2, with D maybe TRBD1 (5 bases). The CDR3 contains 15 residues. V lost 3 bases and J 6 bases, leaving 17 bases between the germline ends. CDR1 and CDR2 from the germline V gene are LGHDT and YNNKEL (reference sequence).

A single count supports this clone. The chain employs TRBV12-5 and TRBJ1-3, with a tentative D call TRBD1 (6 bases). The V end was cut by 0 bases, the J end by 2 bases, with 14 bases between. The CDR3 has 17 residues. The germline V gene encodes CDR1 LGHNT and CDR2 FRNRAP. The CDR3 sequence: CASGLVPGELTGNTIYF. CDR3 nucleotide sequence: TGTGCTAGTGGTTTGGTCCCAGGGGAATTGACTGGAAACACCATATATTTT. Full variable domain (missing parts from reference TRBV12-5 and TRBJ1-3): DARVTQTPRHKVTEMGQEVTMRCQPILGHNTVFWYRQTMMQGLELLAYFRNRAPLDDSGMPKDRFSAEMPDATLATLKIQPSEPRDSAVYFCASGLVPGELTGNTIYFGEGSWLTVV.

V and J are TRBV6-6 and TRBJ2-7, with 8 positions matching TRBD1. CDR3 length: 19 amino acids. V was clipped by 6 bases and J by 3 bases; unmatched bases: 22. Germline assignment: CDR1 MNHNY and CDR2 SVGAGI (reference sequence). The CDR3: CASSSLGTGAFPNNYEQYF. CDR3 coding DNA: TGTGCCAGCAGCTCCCTAGGGACAGGAGCGTTCCCCAATAACTACGAGCAGTACTTC.

The rearrangement links TRBV2 to TRBJ1-2; D ambiguous. CDR1 and CDR2 (germline): SNHLY, FYNNEI. The CDR3 covers 12 residues. V was trimmed by 4 bases and J by 8 bases, leaving 11 bases between them. The CDR3 coding sequence is TGTGCCAGCAGTGGCCGGCGAGAGGGCTACACCTTC. This gives the protein CASSGRREGYTF. The variable domain in full, with the rest retrieved from reference TRBV2 and TRBJ1-2, is EPEVTQTPSHQVTQMGQEVILRCVPISNHLYFYWYRQILGQKVEFLVSFYNNEISEKSEIFDDQFSVERPDGSNFTLKIRSTKLEDSAMYFCASSGRREGYTFGSGTRLTVV.

As regards this clone: One end of the junction varies from germline; a read error may be responsible. Other DNA sequences in this sample translate to the same CDR3. CDR3 protein: CASSSTGTANSYNEQFF. In DNA, the CDR3 is TGTGCTAGTAGTAGTACAGGGACAGCAAATTCCTACAATGAGCAGTTCTTC. V is TRBV19 and J is TRBJ2-1; 7 bases match TRBD1. Germline V gives CDR1 LNHDA, CDR2 SQIVND (reference sequence). The CDR3 totals 17 residues.

V and J are TRBV2 and TRBJ2-1; 8 bases map to TRBD2. The CDR3 is 16 residues long. The J segment lost 4 bases and the V segment lost 6 bases, leaving 11 bases of the junction unmatched. Germline lookup yields CDR1 SNHLY and CDR2 FYNNEI. The CDR3 DNA reads TGTGCCAGCAGGACCCCCGGGAGCGGGGGATACAATGAGCAGTTCTTC. This sequence encodes CASRTPGSGGYNEQFF.